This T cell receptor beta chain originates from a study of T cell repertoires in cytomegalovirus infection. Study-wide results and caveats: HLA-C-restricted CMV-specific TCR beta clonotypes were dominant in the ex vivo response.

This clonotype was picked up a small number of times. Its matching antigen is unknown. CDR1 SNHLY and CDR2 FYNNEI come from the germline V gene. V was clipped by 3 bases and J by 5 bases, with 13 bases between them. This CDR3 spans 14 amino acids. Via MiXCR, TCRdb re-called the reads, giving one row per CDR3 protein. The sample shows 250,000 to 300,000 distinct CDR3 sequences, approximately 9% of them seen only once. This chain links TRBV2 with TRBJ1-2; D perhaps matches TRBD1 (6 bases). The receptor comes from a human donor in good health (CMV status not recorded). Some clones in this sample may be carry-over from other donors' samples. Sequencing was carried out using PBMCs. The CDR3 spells CASSETGNLYGYTF. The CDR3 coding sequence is TGTGCCAGCAGTGAGACAGGAAACTTATATGGCTACACCTTC. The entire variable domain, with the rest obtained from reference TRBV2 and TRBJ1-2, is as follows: EPEVTQTPSHQVTQMGQEVILRCVPISNHLYFYWYRQILGQKVEFLVSFYNNEISEKSEIFDDQFSVERPDGSNFTLKIRSTKLEDSAMYFCASSETGNLYGYTFGSGTRLTVV.